Included here is one TCR beta chain sequence, with context. The table came from immunoSEQ multiplex PCR; TCRdb's copy has only in-frame clones and leaves some out. Of around 130,000 clones in the sample, roughly 89% are singletons; the top ten hold under 5%. These data originate in a study of blood T cell repertoires in COVID-19. In the study overall: Donors in the United States, Italy and Spain gave samples during acute or convalescent COVID-19.

The study assigned cohorts using participant-reported clinical history. Two negative PCRs, clearance, or symptom resolution were required of recovered Cohort 3 donors. Germline V gives CDR1 SGHTA, CDR2 FQGNSA. The CDR3 contains 14 residues. V was pared by 5 bases and J by 5 bases, with 10 bases between. The chain joins TRBV7-2 to TRBJ1-6; D is perhaps TRBD1 (6 bases). The sequence derives from a woman aged 25 to 39 who had recovered from COVID-19. Sequencing used PBMCs or T cells enriched from blood (not recorded which). The CDR3 DNA reads TGTGCCAGCAGCAAGACAGGCCATAATTCACCCCTCCACTTT. It is translated as CASSKTGHNSPLHF.